This TCR beta chain was sequenced for a study of cytomegalovirus exposure and HLA in healthy donors. Donors were ostensibly healthy at sampling, although undocumented immune exposures were probable. Study outcomes and limitations: A later analysis revealed that TCR association rates differed between HLA loci, peaking at DRB1 and bottoming out at HLA-C. Previous analysis showed most TCR beta V segments were productive about 87% or about 30% of the time. An analysis that was carried out later associated 17,000 or so TCR beta sequences with HLA alleles at 0.05 false discovery rate.

The CDR3 loop spans 16 amino acids. Germline lookup yields CDR1 GTSNPN and CDR2 SVGIG (reference sequence). V was trimmed by 5 bases and J by 8 bases, leaving 25 bases between them. Both 60 Vbeta primers and 13 Jbeta primers went into the PCR. Using immunoSEQ multiplex PCR, the repertoire was profiled, and TCRdb retains in-frame clones only, with some absent. The table lists around 52,000 clones. Concerning this clone itself: Its specificity is unknown.

The receptor comes from a woman aged 50 to 60 in good health and CMV-seropositive. The chain employs TRBV30 and TRBJ2-1; D is perhaps TRBD2 (5 bases). Sequencing was done on a sample of PBMCs. The CDR3 nucleotides are TGTGCCTGGGGATCACAAAAGTGGGCGGGTGAAGATGAGCAGTTCTTC. This sequence encodes CAWGSQKWAGEDEQFF. Based on the CDR3 plus reference TRBV30 and TRBJ2-1, the full variable domain is SQTIHQWPATLVQPVGSPLSLECTVEGTSNPNLYWYRQAAGRGLQLLFYSVGIGQISSEVPQNLSASRPQDRQFILSSKKLLLSDSGFYLCAWGSQKWAGEDEQFFGPGTRLTVL.